The rows below give T cell receptor beta chains drawn from one sample of a study of cytomegalovirus exposure and HLA in healthy donors. Sequenced by immunoSEQ multiplex PCR; TCRdb stores in-frame clones only, minus some. The sample includes about 40,000 clones, 60% to 75% of them seen just once. The specimen sequenced was PBMCs. The receptors here all came from a man between 40 and 49 years old in good health and CMV-seronegative. Each CDR3 is given with its conserved first and last residue. A D gene is named only where the DNA matches it firmly. Clone size is given for some rows only: seen once, a few or many times, or a class if the clone is expanded.

clone size: few
CDR3 length: 15
J gene: TRBJ1-5
D gene: TRBD1
V gene: TRBV5-1
CDR3 DNA: TGCGCCAGCAGCTTGGATGGACAGGACGGTCAGCCCCAGCATTTT
CDR3 protein: CASSLDGQDGQPQHF

clone size: -
CDR3 length: 15
J gene: TRBJ2-7
D gene: TRBD2
V gene: TRBV7-9
CDR3 DNA: TGTGCCAGCAGCTTGAATGAGCGGGGCTCCTACGAGCAGTACTTC
CDR3 protein: CASSLNERGSYEQYF

clone size: -
CDR3 length: 14
J gene: TRBJ2-7
D gene: -
V gene: TRBV6-5
CDR3 DNA: TGTGCCAGCAGTTACGGCCAGGATACCTACGAGCAGTACTTC
CDR3 protein: CASSYGQDTYEQYF

clone size: -
CDR3 length: 15
J gene: TRBJ2-3
D gene: -
V gene: TRBV5-1
CDR3 DNA: TGCGCCAGCAGCTTCGGCAGGGGGGTCACAGATACGCAGTATTTT
CDR3 protein: CASSFGRGVTDTQYF

clone size: medium-sized
CDR3 length: 12
J gene: TRBJ1-3
D gene: TRBD1
V gene: TRBV30
CDR3 DNA: TGTGCCTGGAGTGTACAGGGGAACACCATATATTTT
CDR3 protein: CAWSVQGNTIYF

clone size: -
CDR3 length: 16
J gene: TRBJ1-4
D gene: TRBD1
V gene: TRBV4-2
CDR3 DNA: TGTGCCAGCAGCCGGCAGACAGGGGAGCGAAGTGAAAAACTGTTTTTT
CDR3 protein: CASSRQTGERSEKLFF

clone size: -
CDR3 length: 14
J gene: TRBJ1-5
D gene: -
V gene: TRBV18
CDR3 DNA: TGTGCCAGCTCCGGTTCTTATAGCAATCAGCCCCAGCATTTT
CDR3 protein: CASSGSYSNQPQHF

clone size: -
CDR3 length: 14
J gene: TRBJ1-2
D gene: -
V gene: TRBV6-6
CDR3 DNA: TGTGCCAGCAGTTACATTGTTACTAACTATGGCTACACCTTC
CDR3 protein: CASSYIVTNYGYTF

clone size: -
CDR3 length: 15
J gene: TRBJ1-1
D gene: TRBD1
V gene: TRBV7-6
CDR3 DNA: TGTGCCAGCAGCATGACAGGGGGCTCTGGGACTGAAGCTTTCTTT
CDR3 protein: CASSMTGGSGTEAFF

clone size: -
CDR3 length: 16
J gene: TRBJ1-1
D gene: -
V gene: TRBV23-1
CDR3 DNA: TGCGCCAGCAGTCAATCACGGGGGGCCCCGAACACTGAAGCTTTCTTT
CDR3 protein: CASSQSRGAPNTEAFF

clone size: -
CDR3 length: 11
J gene: TRBJ2-3
D gene: -
V gene: TRBV2
CDR3 DNA: TGTGCCAGCAGTGCGACAGATACGCAGTATTTT
CDR3 protein: CASSATDTQYF

clone size: -
CDR3 length: 18
J gene: TRBJ2-1
D gene: -
V gene: TRBV7-2
CDR3 DNA: TGTGCCAGCAGCTTAGTAGGCCCCCGCGGGGGCGCCTACAATGAGCAGTTCTTC
CDR3 protein: CASSLVGPRGGAYNEQFF

clone size: few
CDR3 length: 14
J gene: TRBJ1-5
D gene: -
V gene: TRBV5-4
CDR3 DNA: TGTGCCAGCAGCTTCGCAGGGTCCGATCAGCCCCAGCATTTT
CDR3 protein: CASSFAGSDQPQHF

clone size: -
CDR3 length: 14
J gene: TRBJ1-6
D gene: -
V gene: TRBV5-6
CDR3 DNA: TGTGCCAGCAGCTTGGCACAGGGAACTTCACCCCTCCACTTT
CDR3 protein: CASSLAQGTSPLHF

clone size: -
CDR3 length: 13
J gene: TRBJ1-6
D gene: TRBD1
V gene: TRBV30
CDR3 DNA: TGTGCCTGGAGTGAGGGGGCAGATTCACCCCTCCACTTT
CDR3 protein: CAWSEGADSPLHF

clone size: -
CDR3 length: 15
J gene: TRBJ1-6
D gene: -
V gene: TRBV30
CDR3 DNA: TGTGCCTGGACGCACCTCAGGGCAGCTAATTCACCCCTCCACTTT
CDR3 protein: CAWTHLRAANSPLHF

clone size: -
CDR3 length: 21
J gene: TRBJ1-5
D gene: TRBD1
V gene: TRBV30
CDR3 DNA: TGTGCCTGGGCCTCCTCAGCGAAATATACCCCACAGACAGGGGCAGGGCAGCCCCAGCATTTT
CDR3 protein: CAWASSAKYTPQTGAGQPQHF

clone size: -
CDR3 length: 15
J gene: TRBJ2-5
D gene: -
V gene: TRBV7-2
CDR3 DNA: TGTGCCAGCAGCCCAACTACACCGTACCAAGAGACCCAGTACTTC
CDR3 protein: CASSPTTPYQETQYF

clone size: -
CDR3 length: 13
J gene: TRBJ1-6
D gene: -
V gene: TRBV12-5
CDR3 DNA: TGTGCTAGTGGTTTAGGGAGTAATTCACCCCTCCACTTT
CDR3 protein: CASGLGSNSPLHF

clone size: -
CDR3 length: 14
J gene: TRBJ2-1
D gene: -
V gene: TRBV25-1
CDR3 DNA: TGTGCCAGCAGTGAAGGAGGGAATTGGGGGGAGCAGTTCTTC
CDR3 protein: CASSEGGNWGEQFF

clone size: -
CDR3 length: 15
J gene: TRBJ2-1
D gene: TRBD1
V gene: TRBV11-3
CDR3 DNA: TGTGCCAGCAGCTTGGAGGGACAGGGGGGCAATGAGCAGTTCTTC
CDR3 protein: CASSLEGQGGNEQFF

clone size: -
CDR3 length: 15
J gene: TRBJ2-3
D gene: TRBD2
V gene: TRBV25-1
CDR3 DNA: TGTGCCAGCAGTGATTCGGCGGGAGATTTAGATACGCAGTATTTT
CDR3 protein: CASSDSAGDLDTQYF

clone size: once
CDR3 length: 14
J gene: TRBJ2-2
D gene: -
V gene: TRBV7-9
CDR3 DNA: TGTGCCAGCAGTCCGGGACAAGACACCGGGGAGCTGTTTTTT
CDR3 protein: CASSPGQDTGELFF

clone size: -
CDR3 length: 16
J gene: TRBJ2-1
D gene: TRBD1
V gene: TRBV5-1
CDR3 DNA: TGCGCCAGCAGTCGAGGACAGGGGGCGTCCTACAATGAGCAGTTCTTC
CDR3 protein: CASSRGQGASYNEQFF

clone size: -
CDR3 length: 16
J gene: TRBJ2-3
D gene: TRBD2
V gene: TRBV6-6
CDR3 DNA: TGTGCCAGCAGTTACTCTAGCGGGCATAGCACAGATACGCAGTATTTT
CDR3 protein: CASSYSSGHSTDTQYF

clone size: -
CDR3 length: 14
J gene: TRBJ2-7
D gene: -
V gene: TRBV9
CDR3 DNA: TGTGCCAGCAGCCCTGCGGGTCGGAACTACGAGCAGTACTTC
CDR3 protein: CASSPAGRNYEQYF

clone size: -
CDR3 length: 13
J gene: TRBJ2-2
D gene: -
V gene: TRBV11-3
CDR3 DNA: TGTGCCAGCAGCTTAATAAACACCGGGGAGCTGTTTTTT
CDR3 protein: CASSLINTGELFF

clone size: -
CDR3 length: 14
J gene: TRBJ2-7
D gene: TRBD2
V gene: TRBV13
CDR3 DNA: TGTGCCAGCAGCCAAAGCGGGGGGGTGTACGAGCAGTACTTC
CDR3 protein: CASSQSGGVYEQYF

clone size: few
CDR3 length: 14
J gene: TRBJ1-2
D gene: -
V gene: TRBV6-1
CDR3 DNA: TGTGCCAGCAGCGGGGGACCGAGTGATTATGGCTACACCTTC
CDR3 protein: CASSGGPSDYGYTF

clone size: few
CDR3 length: 15
J gene: TRBJ1-1
D gene: -
V gene: TRBV4-3
CDR3 DNA: TGCGCCAGCAGCCAAGGGGAGTGGGAGAACACTGAAGCTTTCTTT
CDR3 protein: CASSQGEWENTEAFF

clone size: few
CDR3 length: 14
J gene: TRBJ2-5
D gene: -
V gene: TRBV18
CDR3 DNA: TGTGCCAGCTCACCAGGAAGACTATCGGAGACCCAGTACTTC
CDR3 protein: CASSPGRLSETQYF

clone size: -
CDR3 length: 15
J gene: TRBJ1-1
D gene: -
V gene: TRBV7-9
CDR3 DNA: TGTGCCAGCAGCTTCCGTTCGGGGATGAACACTGAAGCTTTCTTT
CDR3 protein: CASSFRSGMNTEAFF

clone size: -
CDR3 length: 14
J gene: TRBJ2-7
D gene: -
V gene: TRBV6-1
CDR3 DNA: TGTGCCAGCACCCGACAGGAATCATTGTACGAGCAGTACTTC
CDR3 protein: CASTRQESLYEQYF

clone size: -
CDR3 length: 14
J gene: TRBJ1-1
D gene: -
V gene: TRBV19
CDR3 DNA: TGTGCCAGTACCAGACAAACAGCGAACACTGAAGCTTTCTTT
CDR3 protein: CASTRQTANTEAFF

clone size: -
CDR3 length: 14
J gene: TRBJ2-1
D gene: -
V gene: TRBV15
CDR3 DNA: TGTGCCACCAGCAGAGATTCGGGATACAATGAGCAGTTCTTC
CDR3 protein: CATSRDSGYNEQFF

clone size: once
CDR3 length: 16
J gene: TRBJ2-1
D gene: TRBD2
V gene: TRBV9
CDR3 DNA: TGTGCCAGCAGCCCCTTCCTAGCGGGGGCCAACAATGAGCAGTTCTTC
CDR3 protein: CASSPFLAGANNEQFF

clone size: once
CDR3 length: 13
J gene: TRBJ1-3
D gene: -
V gene: TRBV23-1
CDR3 DNA: TGCGCCAGCAGTCTGAGATTTCGAAACACCATATATTTT
CDR3 protein: CASSLRFRNTIYF

clone size: -
CDR3 length: 15
J gene: TRBJ2-7
D gene: TRBD1
V gene: TRBV7-6
CDR3 DNA: TGTGCCAGCAGCGCACCGGGACAGGGATCCTACGAGCAGTACTTC
CDR3 protein: CASSAPGQGSYEQYF

clone size: -
CDR3 length: 13
J gene: TRBJ1-6
D gene: -
V gene: TRBV30
CDR3 DNA: TGTGCCTGGCAGGGACTGGATAATTCACCCCTCCACTTT
CDR3 protein: CAWQGLDNSPLHF

clone size: once
CDR3 length: 11
J gene: TRBJ1-5
D gene: -
V gene: TRBV23-1
CDR3 DNA: TGCGCCAGCAGATTTAGCGAGCCCCAGCATTTT
CDR3 protein: CASRFSEPQHF

clone size: -
CDR3 length: 13
J gene: TRBJ2-7
D gene: TRBD1
V gene: TRBV2
CDR3 DNA: TGTGCCAGCAGGGGGACAGGGACCTACGAGCAGTACTTC
CDR3 protein: CASRGTGTYEQYF

clone size: -
CDR3 length: 13
J gene: TRBJ1-4
D gene: -
V gene: TRBV28
CDR3 DNA: TGTGCCAGCAGAAGAGGTGCCGGTGAAAAACTGTTTTTT
CDR3 protein: CASRRGAGEKLFF

clone size: -
CDR3 length: 14
J gene: TRBJ1-2
D gene: TRBD1
V gene: TRBV28
CDR3 DNA: TGTGCCAGCAGTTATCGGACAGGGGGCTTCGGCTACACCTTC
CDR3 protein: CASSYRTGGFGYTF

clone size: -
CDR3 length: 13
J gene: TRBJ1-5
D gene: -
V gene: TRBV14
CDR3 DNA: TGTGCCAGCAGCCAAGAAGAGCATCAGCCCCAGCATTTT
CDR3 protein: CASSQEEHQPQHF

clone size: -
CDR3 length: 13
J gene: TRBJ2-1
D gene: -
V gene: TRBV2
CDR3 DNA: TGTGCCAGCAGTGGGCAGGTGAACAATGAGCAGTTCTTC
CDR3 protein: CASSGQVNNEQFF

clone size: -
CDR3 length: 16
J gene: TRBJ2-3
D gene: TRBD1
V gene: TRBV5-1
CDR3 DNA: TGCGCCAGCAGGGCCGGGACAGGGGGCTACACAGATACGCAGTATTTT
CDR3 protein: CASRAGTGGYTDTQYF

clone size: -
CDR3 length: 14
J gene: TRBJ2-7
D gene: TRBD1
V gene: TRBV27
CDR3 DNA: TGTGCCAGCAGTCCCGGGACAGGGATCAACGAGCAGTACTTC
CDR3 protein: CASSPGTGINEQYF

clone size: -
CDR3 length: 13
J gene: TRBJ1-1
D gene: TRBD1
V gene: TRBV14
CDR3 DNA: TGTGCCAGCAGCGGACAGGAGAACACTGAAGCTTTCTTT
CDR3 protein: CASSGQENTEAFF

clone size: -
CDR3 length: 13
J gene: TRBJ2-7
D gene: TRBD2
V gene: TRBV7-7
CDR3 DNA: TGTGCTAGCAGCCCGGGGGGCTCCTACGAGCAGTACTTC
CDR3 protein: CASSPGGSYEQYF